The rows below give T cell receptor beta chains drawn from one sample of a study of blood T cells in healthy people across ages. TCRdb re-called the 5' RACE reads with MiXCR, one entry per CDR3 protein. The table shows 590,000 or so distinct CDR3 sequences, with about 30% occurring only once. Sequencing was carried out using blood. The source is a woman of 80 years or more in good health. Both conserved end residues are part of each CDR3. The order of the fields is D gene, clone size, J gene, V gene, CDR3 DNA, CDR3 protein. D genes are given only for firm matches. Some rows mark clone size as missing; the rest say once, few, many or name a class of expanded clone.

D: -; size: -; J: TRBJ1-5; V: TRBV6-5; DNA: TGTGCCAGCAGAGCCAGTTGGGGAAGTCAGCCCCAGCATTTT; CDR3: CASRASWGSQPQHF
D: -; size: many; J: TRBJ1-4; V: TRBV20-1; DNA: TGCAGTGCTACGCCGGGAGTTCAGACTAATGAAAAACTGTTTTTT; CDR3: CSATPGVQTNEKLFF
D: TRBD1; size: many; J: TRBJ2-7; V: TRBV3-1; DNA: TGTGCCAGCAGCCAAGAAAGGGGGCACTTAGCCTACGAGCAGTACTTC; CDR3: CASSQERGHLAYEQYF
D: TRBD2; size: -; J: TRBJ2-1; V: TRBV5-1; DNA: TGCGCCAGCAGCTGGGGGGGAGAAGAGTTCTTC; CDR3: CASSWGGEEFF
D: TRBD2; size: -; J: TRBJ2-4; V: TRBV20-1; DNA: TGCAGTGCTAGACCGAGGGAACTAGCGGGCGGGATTCAGTACTTC; CDR3: CSARPRELAGGIQYF
D: -; size: many; J: TRBJ2-5; V: TRBV7-9; DNA: TGTGCCAGCAGCTATCGGACTAAGGAGACCCAGTACTTC; CDR3: CASSYRTKETQYF
D: -; size: once; J: TRBJ2-5; V: TRBV9; DNA: TGTGCCAGCAGCGGGGGGGCCTTGAATGAGCAGTACTTC; CDR3: CASSGGALNEQYF
D: -; size: -; J: TRBJ2-7; V: TRBV20-1; DNA: TGCAGTGCTTTAGCTAGCATCGGACCTTACGAGCAGTACTTC; CDR3: CSALASIGPYEQYF
D: TRBD2; size: few; J: TRBJ2-2; V: TRBV6-1; DNA: TGTGCCAGCAGACCTCTAGCGGGCTTCACCGGGGAGCTGTTTTTT; CDR3: CASRPLAGFTGELFF
D: -; size: few; J: TRBJ1-1; V: TRBV18; DNA: TGTGCCAGCTCACCGGTAAGGGATTTTAACACTGAAGCTTTCTTT; CDR3: CASSPVRDFNTEAFF
D: TRBD2; size: many; J: TRBJ2-4; V: TRBV28; DNA: TGTGCCAGCACCCCGGCGGTAGCGGGGAAGGGCAAAAACATTCAGTACTTC; CDR3: CASTPAVAGKGKNIQYF
D: -; size: -; J: TRBJ1-5; V: TRBV19; DNA: TGTGCCAGTACCGGGGACAGCAATCAGCCCCAGCATTTT; CDR3: CASTGDSNQPQHF
D: TRBD2; size: many; J: TRBJ2-3; V: TRBV6-1; DNA: TGTGCCAGCACCCCGGGACTAGCTGTAGATACGCAGTATTTT; CDR3: CASTPGLAVDTQYF
D: TRBD1; size: -; J: TRBJ2-4; V: TRBV9; DNA: TGTGCCAGCAGCGTAGGACAGGGTCTAGCCAAAAACATTCAGTACTTC; CDR3: CASSVGQGLAKNIQYF
D: -; size: few; J: TRBJ1-5; V: TRBV2; DNA: TGTGCCAGCAGTGATATAAACTGGGGTGGTTATAGCAATCAGCCCCAGCATTTT; CDR3: CASSDINWGGYSNQPQHF
D: -; size: many; J: TRBJ2-7; V: TRBV7-2; DNA: TGTGCCAGCAGCAATTCCGGGACATGGATCCACGAGCAGTACTTC; CDR3: CASSNSGTWIHEQYF
D: -; size: -; J: TRBJ1-1; V: TRBV5-1; DNA: TGCGCCGGCAGCTTGGCCAGCGCGAACACTGAAGCTTTCTTT; CDR3: CAGSLASANTEAFF
D: -; size: -; J: TRBJ1-2; V: TRBV12-3/TRBV12-4; DNA: TGTGCCAGCAGTTCCTCTACAGCTAACTATGGCTACACCTTC; CDR3: CASSSSTANYGYTF
D: -; size: many; J: TRBJ2-1; V: TRBV5-1; DNA: TGCGCCAGCAGCTTGGGGGGGCCTCACAATGAGCAGTTCTTC; CDR3: CASSLGGPHNEQFF
D: -; size: -; J: TRBJ1-1; V: TRBV20-1; DNA: TGCAGTGCTAGATGGAGGGGAGACACTGAAGCTTTCTTT; CDR3: CSARWRGDTEAFF
D: TRBD1; size: few; J: TRBJ2-3; V: TRBV5-1; DNA: TGCGCCAGCAGCTTCGAAACGGGACAGGGGCCAGATACGCAGTATTTT; CDR3: CASSFETGQGPDTQYF
D: -; size: many; J: TRBJ2-7; V: TRBV30; DNA: TGTGCCTGGAGTGTAGAGGCAGCCTACGAGCAGTACTTC; CDR3: CAWSVEAAYEQYF
D: TRBD2; size: -; J: TRBJ2-5; V: TRBV4-3; DNA: TGCGCCAGCAGCCAAGAGGCGGGGGGAGAGACCCAGTACTTC; CDR3: CASSQEAGGETQYF
D: TRBD1; size: -; J: TRBJ1-5; V: TRBV6-1; DNA: TGTGCCAGCAACCACAGAGGGGGCGGTCAGCCCCAGCATTTT; CDR3: CASNHRGGGQPQHF
D: TRBD2; size: many; J: TRBJ2-1; V: TRBV20-1; DNA: TGCAGTGCTAGGCTTAGCGGGGGGGCCTACAATGAGCAGTTCTTC; CDR3: CSARLSGGAYNEQFF
D: -; size: -; J: TRBJ2-4; V: TRBV9; DNA: TGTGCCAACAGCGCCCCGGATGGGACCCAGTACCAAGAGACCCGGTACTTC; CDR3: CANSAPDGTQYQETRYF
D: -; size: few; J: TRBJ1-5; V: TRBV12-3/TRBV12-4; DNA: TGTGCCAGCAGCCCCGGGACCACCTACAATCAGCCCCAGCATTTT; CDR3: CASSPGTTYNQPQHF
D: -; size: many; J: TRBJ1-6; V: TRBV20-1; DNA: TGCAGTGCTCCATTTGGCAGGGCCAGTAATTCACCCCTCCACTTT; CDR3: CSAPFGRASNSPLHF
D: TRBD1; size: -; J: TRBJ1-2; V: TRBV6-1; DNA: TGTGCCAGCAGTCTTGTCGGACAGGGAAACTATGGCTACACCTTC; CDR3: CASSLVGQGNYGYTF
D: -; size: -; J: TRBJ1-1; V: TRBV9; DNA: TGTGCCAGCAGCGTATCCGGGCTTACTGAAGCTTTCTTT; CDR3: CASSVSGLTEAFF
D: TRBD1; size: -; J: TRBJ1-4; V: TRBV20-1; DNA: TGCAGTGCTAGAGAAGGGACAGGGTCGGAAAAACTGTTTTTT; CDR3: CSAREGTGSEKLFF
D: -; size: -; J: TRBJ1-1; V: TRBV11-3; DNA: TGTGCCAGCAGCTTATCCCTGGCAACTGAAGCTTTCTTT; CDR3: CASSLSLATEAFF
D: -; size: -; J: TRBJ1-1; V: TRBV6-6; DNA: TGTGCCAGCAGTTACTGGCCGTACATTGAAGCTTTCTTT; CDR3: CASSYWPYIEAFF
D: TRBD2; size: -; J: TRBJ2-7; V: TRBV28; DNA: TGTGCCAGCACCGGAAGCGGGATTGGGGGGGAGACCCGGTACTTC; CDR3: CASTGSGIGGETRYF
D: TRBD1; size: -; J: TRBJ1-1; V: TRBV4-2; DNA: TGTGCCAGCAGCCAAGCCCCGGACAGGGAATCTTTCTTT; CDR3: CASSQAPDRESFF
D: -; size: few; J: TRBJ1-5; V: TRBV30; DNA: TGTGCCTGGACAGTACCTAGCAATCAGCCCCAGCATTTT; CDR3: CAWTVPSNQPQHF
D: -; size: -; J: TRBJ1-2; V: TRBV9; DNA: TGTGCCAGCAGCGTAGTCGGGGGACTCTATGGCTACACCTTC; CDR3: CASSVVGGLYGYTF
D: -; size: many; J: TRBJ2-1; V: TRBV5-1; DNA: TGCGCCAGCAGCTTCTCAGAAAATGAGCAGTTCTTC; CDR3: CASSFSENEQFF
D: TRBD2; size: -; J: TRBJ2-7; V: TRBV7-3; DNA: TGTGCCAGCAGCCCCGGGGGGGACCCCTCCTACGAGCAGTACTTC; CDR3: CASSPGGDPSYEQYF
D: -; size: many; J: TRBJ2-7; V: TRBV6-1; DNA: TGTGCCAGCAGTGAAAGCCCCGGCAGAACCTACGAGCAGTACTTC; CDR3: CASSESPGRTYEQYF
D: TRBD1; size: many; J: TRBJ2-7; V: TRBV15; DNA: TGTGCCACCAGCGTCTCGGGACAGAATTGGGTCGAGCAGTACTTC; CDR3: CATSVSGQNWVEQYF
D: TRBD1; size: few; J: TRBJ2-1; V: TRBV4-2; DNA: TGTGCCAGCAGCGGAGGGACAGGGGTGGACAATGAGCAGTTCTTC; CDR3: CASSGGTGVDNEQFF
D: -; size: many; J: TRBJ1-5; V: TRBV12-3/TRBV12-4; DNA: TGTGCCAGCAGTTTAGGGCCGGGGCCCCAGCATTTT; CDR3: CASSLGPGPQHF
D: TRBD1; size: -; J: TRBJ1-5; V: TRBV2; DNA: TGTGCCAGCAGTGATGACAGGGTTGGCAATCAGCCCCAGCATTTT; CDR3: CASSDDRVGNQPQHF
D: -; size: -; J: TRBJ2-5; V: TRBV2; DNA: TGTGCCAGCCCGACTCCTCCAGCGAACCAAGAGACCCAGTACTTC; CDR3: CASPTPPANQETQYF
D: -; size: many; J: TRBJ2-1; V: TRBV3-1; DNA: TGTGCCAGCAGCCAAGATCCAGGGAGTGAGCAGTTCTTC; CDR3: CASSQDPGSEQFF